This TCR beta chain was documented in a study of OX40 agonist ivuxolimab in advanced cancers. V lost 0 bases, J lost 4 bases, and 9 bases lay in between. Germline loops: CDR1 LNHDA, CDR2 SQIVND (reference sequence). The CDR3 has 14 amino acids. Sequencing used immunoSEQ multiplex PCR; TCRdb keeps in-frame clones, though not all of them. The table shows over 80,000 clones, with approximately 90% occurring only once. The chain combines TRBV19 with TRBJ1-2; D gene unclear. This specimen consisted of CD4+ or CD8+ T cells sorted from blood, obtained in a trial of the OX40 agonist ivuxolimab. The clonotype comes from an adult with an advanced solid tumor such as melanoma, head and neck, liver or kidney cancer. The CDR3 here is CASSIDWRGYGYTF. CDR3 sequence (DNA): TGTGCCAGTAGTATAGATTGGCGGGGCTATGGCTACACCTTC.